This is a list of T cell receptor beta chains from one sample in a study of T cell responses to AZD1222 COVID-19 vaccine. Assay: immunoSEQ multiplex PCR; the TCRdb copy retains only in-frame clones and omits some. Here the sample spans 150,000 to 200,000 clones, 75% to 95% being singletons. The specimen was peripheral blood, collected on day 0 of AZD1222 vaccination. All receptors derive from an adult in good health. Both conserved end residues are part of each CDR3. D genes are given only for firm matches. The size of a clone is reported for some rows only, either as once, few or many, or as a class for expanded clones.

v_call,clone_size,j_call,d_call,cdr3_aa,cdr3_nt
TRBV14,NA,TRBJ2-7,NA,CASSQVLGAYEQYF,TGTGCCAGCAGCCAAGTTCTAGGGGCCTACGAGCAGTACTTC
TRBV27,NA,TRBJ1-4,NA,CASSLRHSREEKLFF,TGTGCCAGCAGTTTAAGGCACAGCCGGGAAGAAAAACTGTTTTTT
TRBV20-1,NA,TRBJ2-7,NA,CSASMSGGQGVYEQYF,TGCAGTGCTAGTATGTCCGGGGGCCAGGGGGTATACGAGCAGTACTTC
TRBV12-3/TRBV12-4,NA,TRBJ2-7,NA,CASSLSGADEQYF,TGTGCCAGCAGTTTAAGTGGGGCGGACGAGCAGTACTTC
TRBV4-2,once,TRBJ2-3,TRBD2,CASSQGSSGIADTQYF,TGTGCCAGCAGCCAAGGCTCTAGCGGGATCGCAGATACGCAGTATTTT
TRBV5-5,NA,TRBJ2-3,NA,CASSPPRTASTDTQYF,TGTGCCAGCAGCCCGCCCCGGACCGCTAGCACAGATACGCAGTATTTT
TRBV5-6,NA,TRBJ1-1,NA,CASSLRRRGGTEAFF,TGTGCCAGCAGTCTGCGACGGCGGGGCGGCACTGAAGCTTTCTTT
TRBV5-1,once,TRBJ1-1,TRBD1,CASSLQGGLNTEAFF,TGCGCCAGCAGCTTACAGGGGGGACTGAACACTGAAGCTTTCTTT
TRBV2,few,TRBJ1-5,NA,CASRTLTSGNQPQHF,TGTGCCAGCAGGACACTGACTAGCGGGAATCAGCCCCAGCATTTT
TRBV10-3,NA,TRBJ1-3,NA,CAISGDLPTIYF,TGTGCCATCAGTGGGGACTTACCCACCATATATTTT
TRBV6-1,few,TRBJ2-7,NA,CASSEGQLMRFYEQYF,TGTGCCAGCAGTGAAGGGCAACTCATGAGGTTCTACGAGCAGTACTTC
TRBV6-2/TRBV6-3,few,TRBJ1-1,TRBD1,CASSPGTATEAFF,TGTGCCAGCAGTCCGGGGACAGCCACTGAAGCTTTCTTT
TRBV6-5,NA,TRBJ2-1,NA,CASRGGGSSYNEQFF,TGTGCCAGCAGAGGGGGGGGGAGCTCCTACAATGAGCAGTTCTTC
TRBV5-4,NA,TRBJ2-7,TRBD2,CASSPRGGGTSYEQYF,TGTGCCAGCAGCCCGAGAGGCGGGGGGACTTCCTACGAGCAGTACTTC
TRBV3-1/TRBV3-2,NA,TRBJ2-3,NA,CASSQGLRATDTQYF,TGTGCCAGCAGCCAAGGTTTGCGGGCAACAGATACGCAGTATTTT
TRBV7-2,NA,TRBJ2-1,TRBD2,CASRPTSGVRNEQFF,TGTGCCAGCCGCCCCACTAGCGGGGTTAGAAATGAGCAGTTCTTC
TRBV29-1,NA,TRBJ2-2,NA,CSARTGTEELFF,TGCAGCGCCAGAACAGGAACTGAGGAGCTGTTTTTT
TRBV27,few,TRBJ1-2,NA,CASSLTPGLELYGYTF,TGTGCCAGCAGTTTAACCCCCGGTCTCGAACTCTATGGCTACACCTTC
TRBV13,NA,TRBJ1-2,TRBD1,CASSSLRLMTRGLYYGYTF,TGTGCCAGCAGTTCACTACGCCTTATGACCAGGGGGCTGTACTATGGCTACACCTTC
TRBV2,NA,TRBJ2-5,NA,CASRVYRQETQYF,TGTGCCAGCAGAGTCTACAGACAAGAGACCCAGTACTTC
TRBV11-1,NA,TRBJ2-7,TRBD1,CASSVQGGFSYEQYF,TGTGCCAGCAGCGTACAGGGGGGCTTCTCCTACGAGCAGTACTTC
TRBV5-8,NA,TRBJ1-1,NA,CASSPWEGQMNTEAFF,TGTGCCAGCAGCCCTTGGGAGGGCCAGATGAACACTGAAGCTTTCTTT
TRBV12-3/TRBV12-4,NA,TRBJ1-2,NA,CASSSGEGYGYTF,TGTGCCAGCAGTTCAGGGGAGGGCTATGGCTACACCTTC
TRBV5-6,NA,TRBJ2-7,NA,CASSLGPGYEQYF,TGTGCCAGCAGCTTAGGTCCAGGCTACGAGCAGTACTTC
TRBV3-1/TRBV3-2,NA,TRBJ2-3,NA,CASSPLAGSSTDTQYF,TGTGCCAGCAGCCCGCTGGCGGGGTCTAGCACAGATACGCAGTATTTT
TRBV5-1,NA,TRBJ2-2,NA,CASSLGQGTNTGELFF,TGCGCCAGCAGCTTGGGGCAGGGGACCAACACCGGGGAGCTGTTTTTT
TRBV7-7,NA,TRBJ2-5,TRBD2,CASSLERGLQETQYF,TGTGCTAGCAGCTTAGAGCGGGGGCTACAAGAGACCCAGTACTTC
TRBV10-3,NA,TRBJ2-1,NA,CAISLQGDENEQFF,TGTGCCATCAGTTTACAGGGAGATGAGAATGAGCAGTTCTTC
TRBV4-3,NA,TRBJ1-1,TRBD1,CASSQGQGKLVSPEAFF,TGCGCCAGCAGCCAAGGACAGGGTAAATTGGTATCACCTGAAGCTTTCTTT
TRBV10-1,NA,TRBJ1-4,NA,CAIREGGPTNEKLFF,TGCGCCATCAGGGAGGGTGGGCCAACTAATGAAAAACTGTTTTTT
TRBV5-1,NA,TRBJ2-7,TRBD1,CASSPPGGLSYEQYF,TGCGCCAGCAGCCCCCCAGGGGGCCTCTCCTACGAGCAGTACTTC
TRBV9,NA,TRBJ2-5,TRBD1,CASSVAGTGGLQETQYF,TGTGCCAGCAGCGTCGCCGGGACAGGGGGCTTACAAGAGACCCAGTACTTC
TRBV23-1,once,TRBJ1-1,NA,CASIRWGRRAFF,TGCGCCAGCATTCGATGGGGACGGCGAGCTTTCTTT
TRBV19,NA,TRBJ2-3,NA,CASSPGQVKRGPLTDTQYF,TGTGCCAGTAGCCCAGGACAGGTTAAGCGGGGGCCCCTAACAGATACGCAGTATTTT
TRBV7-2,NA,TRBJ2-7,NA,CASSSRLHYEQYF,TGTGCCAGCAGCTCCAGACTCCACTACGAGCAGTACTTC
TRBV9,NA,TRBJ2-5,TRBD2,CASSDSLTSGDQETQYF,TGTGCCAGCAGCGACTCCCTGACTAGCGGGGACCAAGAGACCCAGTACTTC
TRBV21-1,NA,TRBJ2-7,NA,CASSPHPDSRRGYEQYF,TGTGCCAGCAGCCCGCACCCGGACAGCCGAAGAGGATACGAGCAGTACTTC
TRBV27,NA,TRBJ2-7,TRBD1,CASSLTGQGTYEQYF,TGTGCCAGCAGTTTAACCGGACAGGGAACCTACGAGCAGTACTTC
TRBV6-1,once,TRBJ2-7,TRBD1,CASSEGGTGVYEQYF,TGTGCCAGCAGCGAAGGTGGGACAGGGGTCTACGAGCAGTACTTC
TRBV19,NA,TRBJ2-3,NA,CASSIEGTDTQYF,TGTGCCAGTAGTATAGAAGGGACAGATACGCAGTATTTT
TRBV7-3,NA,TRBJ2-3,TRBD1,CASSPGGGTGTQYF,TGTGCCAGCAGCCCCGGAGGTGGGACAGGTACGCAGTATTTT
TRBV2,NA,TRBJ2-7,NA,CASSVYGTTYEQYF,TGTGCCAGCAGTGTGTATGGCACAACCTACGAGCAGTACTTC
TRBV3-1/TRBV3-2,NA,TRBJ1-6,NA,CASSPQGTGSPLHF,TGTGCCAGCAGCCCGCAGGGGACGGGTTCACCCCTCCACTTT
TRBV7-9,once,TRBJ2-3,NA,CASSLGGITDTQYF,TGTGCCAGCAGCTTAGGGGGGATCACAGATACGCAGTATTTT